Below, 8 T cell receptor beta chains from the same sample are listed, as sequenced in a study of blood T cell repertoires in COVID-19. TCRdb's copy holds only in-frame clones and misses some; the assay was immunoSEQ multiplex PCR. Of 250,000 to 300,000 clones listed, about 88% are singletons. Sequenced material: peripheral blood. The receptors here all came from a man between 18 and 29 years old with active or convalescent COVID-19.

The chain uses TRBV6-2 or TRBV6-3 and TRBJ2-1; no definite D call. The CDR3 loop spans 13 amino acids. Germline CDR1 reads MNHEY; CDR2 reads SVGEGT. Trimming stripped 5 bases from V and 6 bases from J, with 11 bases between. Written as DNA, the CDR3 is TGTGCCAGCAGTAACCCAGTACGCAATGAGCAGTTCTTC. Its translation: CASSNPVRNEQFF.

V gene TRBV29-1 combines with J gene TRBJ1-6, with D perhaps matching TRBD1 (5 bases). The V end lost 7 bases, the J end lost 6 bases, and 13 bases lay between the germline ends. CDR3 length: 13 amino acids. CDR1 is SQVTM and CDR2 is ANQGSEA in the germline V gene. For the CDR3, the DNA is TGCAGCGCTACAGGTGCATTTAATTCACCCCTCCACTTT. Protein product: CSATGAFNSPLHF.

This chain uses TRBV28 with TRBJ2-2; D remains unclear. The CDR3 spans 13 residues. CDR1 and CDR2 from the germline V gene are MDHEN and SYDVKM. V gave up 5 bases and J gave up 2 bases, with 6 bases separating them. The CDR3 is CASSRLNTGELFF. The CDR3 DNA reads as TGTGCCAGCAGTCGTCTTAACACCGGGGAGCTGTTTTTT.

The table lists this clone with a count of one. The V and J genes are TRBV5-1 and TRBJ1-6; possible D gene TRBD1, 6 bases. The V gene lost 2 bases and the J gene lost 11 bases, with 14 bases spanning the gap. This CDR3 has 14 amino acids. The germline gives CDR1 SGHRS, CDR2 YFSETQ. The CDR3 is CASSLERTETPLHF. The CDR3, as DNA: TGCGCCAGCAGCTTAGAACGGACAGAAACACCCCTCCACTTT.

The sample holds a few counts of this clone. The chain is built from TRBV30 and TRBJ1-2; 8 nucleotides align to TRBD1. This CDR3 spans 12 amino acids. The ends lost 5 bases at V and 8 bases at J; junction bases unmatched: 7. From germline, CDR1 is GTSNPN and CDR2 SVGIG (reference sequence). CDR3 coding DNA: TGTGCCTGGGGCCAGGGGGCGGGAGGCTACACCTTC. Residues: CAWGQGAGGYTF.

V and J are TRBV7-3 and TRBJ2-5, with a tentative D call TRBD1 (5 bases). Trimming shortened V by 5 bases and J by 5 bases, and 9 bases separated the two germline ends. The CDR3 contains 12 residues. Germline-derived CDR1 and CDR2 are SGHTA and FQGTGA. This CDR3 is CASSVYRETQYF. The CDR3 bases are TGTGCCAGCAGCGTATACAGGGAGACCCAGTACTTC.

V is TRBV2 and J is TRBJ2-7, with a tentative D call TRBD1 (5 bases). CDR1 and CDR2 from the germline V gene are SNHLY and FYNNEI. Trimming shortened V by 7 bases and J by 3 bases, and 10 bases separated the two germline ends. The CDR3 loop spans 12 amino acids. The CDR3: CASKVTGYEQYF. The DNA of the CDR3 is TGTGCCAGCAAGGTCACAGGCTACGAGCAGTACTTC. Looking up the rest from reference TRBV2 and TRBJ2-7 gives the full variable domain: EPEVTQTPSHQVTQMGQEVILRCVPISNHLYFYWYRQILGQKVEFLVSFYNNEISEKSEIFDDQFSVERPDGSNFTLKIRSTKLEDSAMYFCASKVTGYEQYFGPGTRLTVT.

This clone was seen once. The J gene is TRBJ1-2, the V gene TRBV5-4, with unresolved D. Trimming took 0 bases from V and 7 from J, leaving 7 bases between them. Germline V gene sequence: CDR1 SGHNT, CDR2 YYREEE (reference sequence). This CDR3 has 12 residues. CDR3: CASSLAASGYTF. As DNA, the CDR3 is TGTGCCAGCAGCTTGGCCGCGTCTGGCTACACCTTC.